This T cell receptor beta chain is from a study of cytomegalovirus exposure and HLA in healthy donors. This CDR3 spans 15 amino acids. Germline V lookup: CDR1 WSHSY, CDR2 SAAADI. The V gene lost 3 bases and the J gene lost 2 bases, with 11 bases spanning the gap. With 60 Vbeta and 13 Jbeta primers, the PCR was carried out. Here immunoSEQ multiplex PCR was the method, and the copy in TCRdb shows in-frame clones only, minus some. The sample includes about 120,000 clones, more than 15% of them seen just once. The source of this sequence is a female donor in good health and CMV-seropositive. The sample was PBMCs. The chain carries TRBV10-2 and TRBJ1-3; a possible D gene is TRBD1 (6 bases). The CDR3 region has the DNA TGCGCCAGCAGTGAATGGGGGCATACTGGAAACACCATATATTTT. It encodes CASSEWGHTGNTIYF.